This is a list of T cell receptor beta chains from one sample in a study of T cell repertoires in cytomegalovirus infection. From the reads, TCRdb called clonotypes with MiXCR, one entry per CDR3 protein. The sample yields about a million distinct CDR3 sequences, about a third seen once. Their antigen targets remain unknown. Sequences were derived from cultured CD8+ T cells from PBMCs, sampled from culture after CMV antigen stimulation. The source is a human donor in good health (CMV status not recorded). Some clones in this sample may be carry-over from other donors' samples. The CDR3 runs from the conserved cysteine through the conserved F or W. A D gene is named only where the DNA matches it firmly. Clone size is stated in some rows and not others, as once, few, many or a class when expanded.

CDR3nt	CDR3aa	abundance	d_gene	v_gene	j_gene	len
TGTGCCAGCAGCTTAGGGGACTCGAGTTTCTACGAGCAGTACTTC	CASSLGDSSFYEQYF	few	-	TRBV5-8	TRBJ2-7	15
TGTGCCAGCAGCCGTTCAGGGGGGCTGTCGGATACGCAGTATTTT	CASSRSGGLSDTQYF	many	-	TRBV7-6	TRBJ2-3	15
TGTGCCAGTAGTATCCAGGATGCCGATTCACCCCTCCACTTT	CASSIQDADSPLHF	-	-	TRBV19	TRBJ1-6	14
TGTGCCAGTAGTATCCAGAATAGCAATCAGCCCCAGCATTTT	CASSIQNSNQPQHF	-	-	TRBV19	TRBJ1-5	14
TGCAGTGCTAGAGACCAGGAGTTCTATGGCTACACCTTC	CSARDQEFYGYTF	-	-	TRBV20-1	TRBJ1-2	13
TGTGCCAGCAGTGGGAAGGGCTTATTGGAAAAACTGTTTTTT	CASSGKGLLEKLFF	few	-	TRBV6-1	TRBJ1-4	14
TGCAGTGCTAACAGGGCATGGGGCTACACCTTC	CSANRAWGYTF	-	-	TRBV20-1	TRBJ1-2	11
TGTGCCAGCAGCCGGGACAGCCCCACCGGGGAGCTGTTTTTT	CASSRDSPTGELFF	few	TRBD1	TRBV7-9	TRBJ2-2	14
TGTGCCAGCAGTGATGGGACATACCAAGAGACCCAGTACTTC	CASSDGTYQETQYF	few	-	TRBV2	TRBJ2-5	14
TGTGCCAGCAGACTGAGCGGGGGGATCGATGAGCAGTTCTTC	CASRLSGGIDEQFF	few	TRBD2	TRBV6-1	TRBJ2-1	14
TGTGCCAGCACCCTGACGGGGCTAATGAACACTGAAGCTTTCTTT	CASTLTGLMNTEAFF	few	-	TRBV7-6	TRBJ1-1	15
TGTGCCAGCAGCCCGTGGGGCGGGAGCACAGATACGCAGTATTTT	CASSPWGGSTDTQYF	many	-	TRBV7-2	TRBJ2-3	15
TGTGCTAGTGGTTTAAGTCGTTACGAGCAGTACTTC	CASGLSRYEQYF	-	-	TRBV12-5	TRBJ2-7	12
TGTGCCAGTAGTATTAACATAGGGGTGGAGATTAAGCAGTTCTTC	CASSINIGVEIKQFF	-	-	TRBV19	TRBJ2-1	15
TGTGCCAGTAGTATAGAGACAGGGATCGCTGAAGCTTTCTTT	CASSIETGIAEAFF	-	TRBD1	TRBV19	TRBJ1-1	14
TGTGCCAGCAGCCCCAGACAGGGGGTCCCCTACAATGAGCAGTTCTTC	CASSPRQGVPYNEQFF	few	TRBD1	TRBV11-3	TRBJ2-1	16
TGCGCCAGCAGCTTAACAGGGCTTGTAACTAATGAAAAACTGTTTTTT	CASSLTGLVTNEKLFF	-	-	TRBV5-1	TRBJ1-4	16
TGTGCCAGCAGTTCTAAGGGGGCCGTCAAAAACATTCAGTACTTC	CASSSKGAVKNIQYF	-	TRBD1	TRBV27	TRBJ2-4	15
TGTGCCAGCTGTACGGACGCCGGAGCCGCTGGCTACACCTTC	CASCTDAGAAGYTF	few	-	TRBV12-3/TRBV12-4	TRBJ1-2	14
TGTGCCAGCAACGTATTAGGGGATGGTGGCTACACCTTC	CASNVLGDGGYTF	few	-	TRBV7-9	TRBJ1-2	13
TGTGCCAGCAGTTACCCTACAGGGATCTTTGGCTACACCTTC	CASSYPTGIFGYTF	-	-	TRBV6-2/TRBV6-3	TRBJ1-2	14
TGCGCCAGCAGCCAAGGCCGGAGACTAGCTGTTCGATGGGGTACCGGGGAGCTGTTTTTT	CASSQGRRLAVRWGTGELFF	-	TRBD2	TRBV4-3	TRBJ2-2	20
TGTGCTAGTGGTTTGGTAGCTCACACCGGGGAGCTGTTTTTT	CASGLVAHTGELFF	-	-	TRBV12-5	TRBJ2-2	14
TGCGCCAGCAGCCATGGGGGGAACACTGAAGCTTTCTTT	CASSHGGNTEAFF	many	-	TRBV4-1	TRBJ1-1	13
TGTGCCAGTAACCAGGACAGGGGGAATTCACCCCTCCACTTT	CASNQDRGNSPLHF	-	TRBD1	TRBV19	TRBJ1-6	14
TGTGCCAGCAGCTTAACTAGCGGGTCCGCAGATACGCAGTATTTT	CASSLTSGSADTQYF	-	TRBD2	TRBV7-3	TRBJ2-3	15
TGTGCCAGCAGCGGGGCTCAGGGTCAGCCCCAGCATTTT	CASSGAQGQPQHF	few	-	TRBV5-6	TRBJ1-5	13
TGCGCCAGCAGCCCGAAGACAGGGGTAGGAACATTCTATGGCTACACCTTC	CASSPKTGVGTFYGYTF	-	TRBD1	TRBV4-1	TRBJ1-2	17
TGTGCCAGCAGTCTCGACAGAGGACCCGACACTGAAGCTTTCTTT	CASSLDRGPDTEAFF	-	-	TRBV6-6	TRBJ1-1	15
TGCGCCAGCAGCCAAGACGTGACCCATGCAACTAATGAAAAACTGTTTTTT	CASSQDVTHATNEKLFF	-	-	TRBV4-1	TRBJ1-4	17
TGTGCCAGCAGCTTGGAAGGGGTGCCCGACAATGAGCAGTTCTTC	CASSLEGVPDNEQFF	-	-	TRBV5-5	TRBJ2-1	15
TGCAGCGTCTTTCGGGGCTACAATGAGCAGTTCTTC	CSVFRGYNEQFF	few	-	TRBV29-1	TRBJ2-1	12
TGTGCCAGCAGTCCCGACAGGGCGAACTATGGCTACACCTTC	CASSPDRANYGYTF	many	TRBD1	TRBV27	TRBJ1-2	14
TGTGCCAGCAGCCAAGATGTCGGGACGTTGAACACCGGGGAGCTGTTTTTT	CASSQDVGTLNTGELFF	-	-	TRBV14	TRBJ2-2	17
TGTGCCAGTAGTATTGGAAAGGGCGGGGAGCTGTTTTTT	CASSIGKGGELFF	few	-	TRBV19	TRBJ2-2	13
TGTGCCAGCAGCTCCCGGGACAGGGAGGTGAATGGCTACACCTTC	CASSSRDREVNGYTF	many	TRBD1	TRBV7-2	TRBJ1-2	15
TGTGCCAGCAGTCCGCCGACAGATATCACTGAAGCTTTCTTT	CASSPPTDITEAFF	few	-	TRBV6-5	TRBJ1-1	14
TGTGCCAGTAGTATAGATTCAGGATTCTACAATGAGCAGTTCTTC	CASSIDSGFYNEQFF	-	-	TRBV19	TRBJ2-1	15
TGTGCCAGCAGTTTAAGAACAGGACGGGGTGGCTACACCTTC	CASSLRTGRGGYTF	-	-	TRBV27	TRBJ1-2	14
TGTGCCAGCAGCTACTTTGCCGTTGGCACTGAAGCTTTCTTT	CASSYFAVGTEAFF	many	-	TRBV7-8	TRBJ1-1	14
TGTGCCAGTAAACATGGGGCCGGGGAGCTGTTTTTT	CASKHGAGELFF	-	-	TRBV27	TRBJ2-2	12
TGTGCCAGCAGGAGATACCGGGACGTGAACACCGGGGAGCTGTTTTTT	CASRRYRDVNTGELFF	-	-	TRBV6-5	TRBJ2-2	16
TGTGCCACCCGTAACTATGGCTACACCTTC	CATRNYGYTF	-	-	TRBV5-8	TRBJ1-2	10
TGCGCCAGCAGGAGGGAGGGCAACACTGAAGCTTTCTTT	CASRREGNTEAFF	few	-	TRBV5-1	TRBJ1-1	13
TGTGCCAGCAGCCCTAGGACAGGGAGTCCTGACGAGCAGTACTTC	CASSPRTGSPDEQYF	-	TRBD1	TRBV7-9	TRBJ2-7	15
TGTGCCAGCAGTTACTCGAACCCTAACTATGGCTACACCTTC	CASSYSNPNYGYTF	-	-	TRBV6-8	TRBJ1-2	14
TGTGCCACCTCGTGGGAAAGCTCCTACAATGAGCAGTTCTTC	CATSWESSYNEQFF	-	-	TRBV28	TRBJ2-1	14
TGTGCCAGCAGCGGGTGGACTAGCGGACGCACAGATACGCAGTATTTT	CASSGWTSGRTDTQYF	many	TRBD2	TRBV7-9	TRBJ2-3	16
TGCGCCAGCAGCCAAGAAGGGCAGGGGGGGAACACCGGGGAGCTGTTTTTT	CASSQEGQGGNTGELFF	-	-	TRBV4-3	TRBJ2-2	17